The text below deals with one TCR beta chain. What it recognizes is unknown. CDR3 length: 12 residues. V was trimmed by 5 bases and J by 8 bases, leaving 12 bases between them. Germline V gives CDR1 SGHAT, CDR2 FQNNGV. This sample was included in a study of shared clonotypes between healthy human individuals. Naive CD8 cells were CD45RO-negative, positively selected for CCR7, excluding terminally differentiated effector memory CD45RA+ cells. Whole-study results and caveats: Though the depth was large, rarefaction showed that sorted-subset sequencing was incomplete. The authors sampled blood alone, and tissue repertoires likely differ. Non-shared clonotypes displayed generation probabilities falling below those of clonotypes present in all four donors.

Several immunoSEQ plates received, in even portions, the genomic DNA of each subset. The data were produced by immunoSEQ multiplex PCR, yet TCRdb's version contains in-frame clones alone and is incomplete. The sample consists of 1.5 million to 2.5 million clones, about 95% of them appearing once. This TCR came from a man in his late teens or twenties in good health. The chain has TRBV11-2 and TRBJ1-1; D is undetermined. Sequencing input: naive CD8+ T cells sorted from blood. CDR3: CASSRMAGEAFF. For the CDR3, the DNA is TGTGCCAGCAGCCGAATGGCGGGGGAAGCTTTCTTT. Based on the CDR3 plus reference TRBV11-2 and TRBJ1-1, the full variable domain is EAGVAQSPRYKIIEKRQSVAFWCNPISGHATLYWYQQILGQGPKLLIQFQNNGVVDDSQLPKDRFSAERLKGVDSTLKIQPAKLEDSAVYLCASSRMAGEAFFGQGTRLTVV.